This entry features one TCR beta chain sequence. Its specificity is not known. Study-wide points: In terms of TCR gene usage, tumor memory CD4+ T cells clustered together with blood and lymph node memory CD4+ cells, as well as with lymph node naive CD4+ cells.

The memory fraction was CD4+CD45RO+CD25- cells. Germline CDR1 reads MDHEN; CDR2 reads SYDVKM. The CDR3 runs 16 residues. Trimming cost V 5 bases and J 4 bases; bases outside gene matches: 9. After constant-region reverse-primer amplification, full-length variable regions underwent semi-nested PCR with Nested Universal Primer A. TCRdb independently ran MiXCR on the 5' RACE reads; one entry per CDR3 protein. The sample consists of 7,500 to 9,500 distinct CDR3 sequences, around 40% of them appearing once. Sequenced sample: tumor-infiltrating memory CD4+ T cells sorted from the breast tumor. Subset given: memory CD4+ T cells, CD4+CD45RO+CD25-. This TCR was sampled from a female donor with breast cancer. The chain carries TRBV28 and TRBJ1-5; 9 bases line up with TRBD1. This chain's CDR3 is CASSDKDRGLNQPQHF. The CDR3 nucleotides are TGTGCCAGCAGTGATAAGGACAGGGGACTGAATCAGCCCCAGCATTTT.